These 22 T cell receptor beta chains came from one sample sequenced in a study of blood T cells in healthy people across ages. Alongside a J-beta primer mix, a sample-barcoded 5' primer served in a second PCR lasting about 7 to 12 cycles. TCRdb processed the 5' RACE reads anew with MiXCR; each CDR3 protein has one entry. The table shows 650,000 to 1,000,000 distinct CDR3 sequences, with approximately 35% occurring only once. The specimen sequenced was blood. These TCRs come from a young man in good health.

This clonotype was seen ten or more times. This chain uses TRBV4-1 with TRBJ2-1, with 11 positions matching TRBD1. V lost 0 bases, J lost 7 bases, and 2 bases stayed unmatched. CDR1 is MGHRA, CDR2 YSYEKL, per germline. This CDR3 comprises 15 residues. The CDR3 DNA sequence: TGCGCCAGCAGCCAAGATGGGACAGGGGGGAATGAGCAGTTCTTC. This gives the protein CASSQDGTGGNEQFF.

The chain employs TRBV28 and TRBJ1-5; TRBD1 matches 9 bases. The V gene's germline CDR1 is MDHEN and CDR2 SYDVKM. This CDR3 region has 17 residues. The J segment lost 9 bases and the V segment lost 2 bases, leaving 14 bases of the junction unmatched. The CDR3 DNA reads TGTGCCAGCAGTTTAGTTTTGGGACAGGGAATGGAGTTGCCCCAGCATTTT. Amino acids: CASSLVLGQGMELPQHF.

This clonotype was observed a handful of times. V is TRBV12-3 or TRBV12-4 and J is TRBJ2-1, with 12 nucleotides matching TRBD1. The CDR3 covers 17 residues. With V trimmed by 7 bases and J by 7 bases, 14 bases remained unmatched. The CDR3: CASTQTSGTGGYNEQFF. The CDR3 DNA reads TGTGCCAGCACCCAGACTTCCGGGACAGGGGGCTATAATGAGCAGTTCTTC.

V gene TRBV10-3 combines with J gene TRBJ1-1; D remains unclear. The V and J ends lost 8 bases and 1 base respectively, with 5 bases between them. This CDR3 spans 11 amino acids. The germline V gene has CDR1 ENHRY and CDR2 SYGVKD. The CDR3 region is CAIRSNTEAFF. The CDR3 nucleotides read TGTGCCATCCGCTCGAACACTGAAGCTTTCTTT.

This clonotype was counted once. A much larger clone differs from this one at a single base, so this may be a read error. The genes are TRBV4-2 and TRBJ2-7; possible D gene TRBD1, 6 bases. The CDR3 spans 15 residues. Looked up from germline, CDR1 is LGHNA and CDR2 is YNFKEQ. The CDR3 bases are TGTACCAGCAGCCAAGAAGACAGGAACTCCTACGAGCAGTACTTC. It codes for CTSSQEDRNSYEQYF.

This clonotype was picked up a small number of times. The chain uses TRBV10-3 and TRBJ2-1, with D unresolved. The germline V gene encodes CDR1 ENHRY and CDR2 SYGVKD. V gave up 6 bases and J gave up 9 bases, with 9 bases separating them. This CDR3 is 11 amino acids long. The DNA for the CDR3 is TGTGCCATCAGGGACCCGGGTGAGCAGTTCTTC. Residues: CAIRDPGEQFF.

About this clonotype itself: Given a much more abundant clone one base away, this may be a read error. The gene calls are TRBV25-1 and TRBJ1-2; TRBD1 matches at 8 bases. Germline V lookup: CDR1 MGHDK, CDR2 SYGVNS. The CDR3 is made up of 13 amino acids. The CDR3 loop reads CASRENTGGGYIF. Here the CDR3 DNA reads TGTGCCAGCCGAGAAAATACAGGGGGAGGCTACATCTTC.

The chain couples TRBV2 to TRBJ2-7; no definite D call. The J call may be faulty, since TRBJ2-5 better matches the DNA end. The CDR3 is 12 amino acids. The germline V gene encodes CDR1 SNHLY and CDR2 FYNNEI. For the CDR3, the DNA is TGTGCCAGCATCGAGACTCAGAAGACCCAGTACTTC. Protein: CASIETQKTQYF.

There are a few counts of this clonotype. This chain uses TRBV12-3 or TRBV12-4 with TRBJ2-5; 7 nucleotides agree with TRBD2. V was clipped by 3 bases and J by 2 bases; unmatched bases: 6. The CDR3 sequence is 15 residues long. Here the CDR3 reads CASSFGGWRQETQYF. Here the CDR3 DNA reads TGTGCCAGCAGTTTCGGGGGGTGGAGGCAAGAGACCCAGTACTTC.

V and J are TRBV7-9 and TRBJ2-3; D is uncertain. The V end was cut by 5 bases, the J end by 6 bases, with 9 bases between. The germline V gene has CDR1 SEHNR and CDR2 FQNEAQ (reference sequence). This CDR3 contains 12 residues. The CDR3 here is CASSPRFDTQYF. Written as DNA, the CDR3 is TGTGCCAGCAGCCCCCGTTTCGATACGCAGTATTTT.

The table lists this clonotype with a few counts. The chain carries TRBV7-2 and TRBJ2-7; D possibly matches TRBD1 or TRBD2 (5 bases each). This CDR3 has 15 amino acids. The V end was cut by 5 bases, the J end by 5 bases, with 19 bases between. Germline assignment: CDR1 SGHTA and CDR2 FQGNSA. The CDR3 DNA follows: TGTGCCAGCAGCCCAGGACTGGGGGAAAATGACGAGCAGTACTTC. This encodes CASSPGLGENDEQYF.

With respect to this clonotype: An end of the junction differs from the germline gene, which may be a read error. The gene calls are TRBV27 and TRBJ2-7, with D unclear. The J call may not be correct, given that the DNA end is closer to TRBJ2-4. The CDR3 is 15 residues long. In germline, CDR1 is MNHEY, CDR2 SMNVEV (reference sequence). Here the CDR3 reads CASSPRADHKTIQYF. The CDR3 DNA reads TGTGCCAGCAGTCCTAGGGCAGATCATAAAACCATTCAGTACTTC.

This clonotype was seen a handful of times. The chain has TRBV6-1 and TRBJ2-5; tentatively, D is TRBD2 (6 bases). Germline V gene data show CDR1 as MNHNS and CDR2 as SASEGT. CDR3 length equals 17 residues. With 5 bases removed from V and 5 bases from J, the gap between germline ends came to 24 bases. CDR3 DNA sequence: TGTGCCAGCAGTACGTCCCCACCCCGGGACTTGGGGGAGACCCAGTACTTC. Amino acids: CASSTSPPRDLGETQYF.

The rearrangement links TRBV20-1 to TRBJ1-2; D might be TRBD1 (5 bases). The V end was cut by 8 bases, the J end by 6 bases, with 22 bases between. Germline V gives CDR1 DFQATT, CDR2 SNEGSKA (reference sequence). The CDR3 totals 14 residues. The CDR3 sequence is CSTLRDRSENGYTF. CDR3 sequence (DNA): TGCAGTACCCTCCGCGACAGAAGTGAAAATGGCTACACCTTC.

There are many counts of this clonotype. This chain links TRBV12-5 with TRBJ2-1, with D tentatively TRBD2 (5 bases). With 4 bases removed from V and 5 bases from J, the gap between germline ends came to 15 bases. The germline V gene has CDR1 LGHNT and CDR2 FRNRAP. The length of the CDR3 is 15 residues. In nucleotides, the CDR3 is TGTGCTAGTGGTTCTCGACGGGGAGATAACAATGAGCAGTTCTTC. This codes for CASGSRRGDNNEQFF.

The V gene is TRBV10-1, the J gene TRBJ2-2; D gene unclear. Germline CDR1 is WNHNN and CDR2 is SYGVQD (reference sequence). The CDR3 runs 13 residues. The germline V and J ends were trimmed by 4 bases and 3 bases, with 6 bases remaining between them. Written as DNA, the CDR3 is TGCGCCAGCAGTGGCAGATACACCGGGGAGCTGTTTTTT. It codes for CASSGRYTGELFF.

The chain uses TRBV6-2 or TRBV6-3 and TRBJ2-5; 8 nucleotides line up with TRBD2. Near its end, the DNA agrees better with TRBJ2-7, so the J call may be wrong. CDR1 is MNHEY and CDR2 is SVGEGT in the germline V gene. The CDR3 has 15 residues. As DNA, the CDR3 is TGTGCCAGCAATCCTCAACTAGCGGTTTCCTACGAGCAGTACTTC. Translation gives CASNPQLAVSYEQYF.

About this clonotype: This may be a read error, as it is one base from a much larger clone. The chain employs TRBV9 and TRBJ2-1, with TRBD2 matching 8 bases. V lost 4 bases to trimming and J lost 10 bases; unmatched junction nucleotides: 16. This CDR3 spans 16 amino acids. Per germline, CDR1 SGDLS and CDR2 YYNGEE. As DNA, the CDR3 is TGTGCCAGCAGCTCAAAGGTGACTAGCGACTCCTACGAGCAGTTCTTC. Translated: CASSSKVTSDSYEQFF.

The chain couples TRBV7-9 to TRBJ2-2, with 9 bases matching TRBD1. The CDR3 runs to 16 residues. The trim removed 5 bases at V and 2 bases at J, leaving 6 bases unmatched. Germline CDR1 SEHNR, CDR2 FQNEAQ (reference sequence). In DNA, the CDR3 is TGTGCCAGCAGCAACCGGGACAGGGTTAACACCGGGGAGCTGTTTTTT. This sequence encodes CASSNRDRVNTGELFF.

The sample holds many counts of this clonotype. This chain connects TRBV20-1 to TRBJ2-7; D may be TRBD2 (6 bases). Germline CDR1 reads DFQATT; CDR2 reads SNEGSKA (reference sequence). Trimming took off 0 bases at V and 7 bases at J, with 19 bases between the two ends. The CDR3 runs 15 residues. This chain's CDR3 is CSARDYLRGKNEQYF. The CDR3 DNA follows: TGCAGTGCTAGAGATTATCTGCGGGGTAAAAATGAGCAGTACTTC.

J is TRBJ2-7 and V is TRBV12-5; tentative D call: TRBD1 (6 bases). Germline V gene sequence: CDR1 LGHNT, CDR2 FRNRAP. The CDR3 covers 12 residues. V was cut by 3 bases and J by 4 bases, with 7 bases left in between. CDR3 protein: CASGFQGYEQYF. CDR3 DNA: TGTGCTAGTGGTTTTCAGGGGTACGAGCAGTACTTC.

This chain connects TRBV20-1 to TRBJ2-1, with a tentative D call TRBD2 (5 bases). V gave up 0 bases and J gave up 9 bases, with 12 bases separating them. Germline V CDR1 and CDR2: DFQATT, SNEGSKA (reference sequence). CDR3 length: 13 residues. The CDR3, as DNA: TGCAGTGCTAGAGATGGCAGGACTGGTGAGCAGTTCTTC. Amino acid sequence: CSARDGRTGEQFF.